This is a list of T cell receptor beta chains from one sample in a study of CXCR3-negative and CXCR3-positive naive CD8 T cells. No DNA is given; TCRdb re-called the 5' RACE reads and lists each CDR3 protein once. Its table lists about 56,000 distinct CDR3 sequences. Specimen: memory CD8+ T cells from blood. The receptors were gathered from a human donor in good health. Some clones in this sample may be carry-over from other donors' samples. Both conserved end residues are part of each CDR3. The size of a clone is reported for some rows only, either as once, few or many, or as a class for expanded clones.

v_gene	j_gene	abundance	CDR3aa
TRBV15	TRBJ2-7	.	CATSSVPARGPFYEQYF
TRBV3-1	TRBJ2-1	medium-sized	CASSPSTREGLLNEQFF
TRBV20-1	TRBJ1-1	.	CSARDIGGREAFF
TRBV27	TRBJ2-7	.	CASSRGHEQYF
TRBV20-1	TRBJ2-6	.	CSASDGGASGSNVLTF
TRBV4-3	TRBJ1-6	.	CASSPPSDGRSSPLHF
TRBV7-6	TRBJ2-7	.	CASSSLHYEQYF
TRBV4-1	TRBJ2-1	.	CASSTRSGDPYNEQFF
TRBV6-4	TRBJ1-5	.	CASSDSSGPQHF
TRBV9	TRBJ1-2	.	CASSVATPGGGYGYTF
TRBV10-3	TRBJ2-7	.	CAISESGTGTYEQYF
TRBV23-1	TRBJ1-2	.	CASSPQAPYGYTF